These 7 T cell receptor beta chains were sequenced from one sample in a study of blood T cell repertoires in COVID-19. The table came from immunoSEQ multiplex PCR; TCRdb's copy has only in-frame clones and leaves some out. This sample yields around 250,000 clones, of which 80% to 90% are seen a single time; around 5.4% belongs to the top ten. Sequences were obtained from peripheral blood. All receptors derive from a man aged 80 or over with acute or convalescent COVID-19.

The rearrangement joins TRBV12-3 or TRBV12-4 to TRBJ2-7; D may be TRBD2 (7 bases). With 3 bases removed from V and 6 bases from J, the gap between germline ends came to 9 bases. This CDR3 is built from 12 residues. CDR3 in amino acids: CASSFRGAEQYF. DNA for the CDR3: TGTGCCAGCAGTTTTCGGGGGGCCGAGCAGTACTTC.

This chain connects TRBV29-1 to TRBJ2-3; TRBD2 matches 14 bases. Germline V gene data show CDR1 as SQVTM and CDR2 as ANQGSEA. V gave up 7 bases and J gave up 2 bases; unmatched junction bases: 8. This CDR3 spans 16 amino acids. The CDR3 protein is CSAARTSGGITDTQYF. The CDR3 DNA reads TGCAGCGCAGCCCGGACTAGCGGGGGGATCACAGATACGCAGTATTTT.

The chain recombines TRBV5-1 with TRBJ2-2; 13 bases line up with TRBD2. The CDR3 loop spans 17 amino acids. The germline gives CDR1 SGHRS, CDR2 YFSETQ. Trimming at V came to 4 bases and at J to 1 base, leaving 4 bases not matched to a gene. This CDR3 is CASSPGLAGLNTGELFF. In DNA, the CDR3 is TGCGCCAGCAGCCCGGGACTAGCGGGACTGAACACCGGGGAGCTGTTTTTT.

This chain joins TRBV5-4 and TRBJ1-2; 12 nucleotides line up with TRBD1. Germline values: CDR1 SGHNT, CDR2 YYREEE (reference sequence). There are 17 residues in the CDR3. V was clipped by 0 bases and J by 4 bases; unmatched bases: 7. The CDR3 bases are TGTGCCAGCAGCTTGGTGGGACAGGGGGCTTCTACCTATGGCTACACCTTC. Translated, it gives CASSLVGQGASTYGYTF.

The sample holds a few counts of this clone. This chain connects TRBV7-2 to TRBJ2-1; the match to TRBD2 covers 12 bases. V was pared by 6 bases and J by 1 base, with 1 base of the junction left unmatched. The CDR3 length is 15 residues. Germline lookup yields CDR1 SGHTA and CDR2 FQGNSA. The CDR3 loop reads CASRLAGGSYNEQFF. CDR3 DNA sequence: TGTGCCAGCAGGCTAGCGGGAGGGTCCTACAATGAGCAGTTCTTC.

V gene TRBV5-4 combines with J gene TRBJ1-2; 8 nucleotides match TRBD1. Losses at the gene ends were 3 bases for V and 5 bases for J; bases not matched to a gene: 6. CDR3 length: 14 residues. Germline V gene lookup returns CDR1 SGHNT and CDR2 YYREEE (reference sequence). The DNA for the CDR3 is TGTGCCAGCAGCTCGTACAGGGGGGATTATGGCTACACCTTC. Amino acids: CASSSYRGDYGYTF.

This rearrangement joins TRBV7-3 to TRBJ2-7; perhaps TRBD2 as D (6 bases). Germline values: CDR1 SGHTA, CDR2 FQGTGA. Trimming shortened V by 2 bases and J by 0 bases, and 8 bases separated the two germline ends. The CDR3 is 14 residues long. Here the CDR3 DNA reads TGTGCCAGCAGCTTAGCGGGAAGCTCCTACGAGCAGTACTTC. Residues: CASSLAGSSYEQYF. Using reference TRBV7-3 and TRBJ2-7 for the parts outside the CDR3, the full variable domain is GAGVSQTPSNKVTEKGKYVELRCDPISGHTALYWYRQSLGQGPEFLIYFQGTGAADDSGLPNDRFFAVRPEGSVSTLKIQRTERGDSAVYLCASSLAGSSYEQYFGPGTRLTVT.